Below are 20 T cell receptor beta chains sequenced from a single sample in a study of neurological immune-mediated disorders. TCRdb reanalysed the 5' RACE reads using MiXCR and keeps one entry per CDR3 protein. The sample lists over 50,000 distinct CDR3 sequences, more than 4.5% occurring once. Sequencing was done on a sample of PBMCs. The receptors derive from a human donor with multiple sclerosis. The donor label of this sample is uncertain.

The rearrangement links TRBV6-6 to TRBJ2-1; 9 bases fit TRBD2. V was clipped by 2 bases and J by 6 bases; unmatched bases: 2. The CDR3 contains 14 residues. From germline, CDR1 is MNHNY and CDR2 SVGAGI (reference sequence). The DNA for the CDR3 is TGTGCCAGCAGTTACGAGACTAGCGGCAATGAGCAGTTCTTC. Protein sequence: CASSYETSGNEQFF.

The sample holds many counts of this clonotype. The chain is built from TRBV19 and TRBJ2-7; D possibly corresponds to TRBD2 (6 bases). This CDR3 region has 12 residues. The V gene lost 2 bases and the J gene lost 4 bases, with 6 bases spanning the gap. CDR1 and CDR2 from the germline V gene are LNHDA and SQIVND (reference sequence). The CDR3 sequence: CASSIRGYEQYF. For the CDR3, the DNA is TGTGCCAGTAGTATACGGGGGTACGAGCAGTACTTC.

The V gene is TRBV6-5, the J gene TRBJ1-1, with D unclear. Between the trimmed V and J ends, which lost 6 bases and 0 bases, there was a span of 11 bases. The CDR3 is 14 amino acids. Germline V gives CDR1 MNHEY, CDR2 SVGAGI. CDR3 amino acids: CASRKLDLNTEAFF. CDR3 nucleotide sequence: TGTGCCAGCAGGAAACTGGACTTGAACACTGAAGCTTTCTTT.

This clonotype was found many times. This sequence joins TRBV9 and TRBJ2-3; D may be TRBD1 (7 bases). V shed 0 bases and J shed 0 bases, with 17 bases lying between them. Germline-derived CDR1 and CDR2 are SGDLS and YYNGEE. This CDR3 contains 18 residues. The CDR3 DNA sequence: TGTGCCAGCAGCGTAGAGGGGGGACAGCTAAAGAGCACAGATACGCAGTATTTT. It codes for CASSVEGGQLKSTDTQYF.

The table lists this clonotype with many counts. This rearrangement joins TRBV11-2 to TRBJ1-1; TRBD1 might be the D (5 bases). CDR3 length: 13 amino acids. Trimming removed 3 bases at V and 5 bases at J, with 10 bases between. Germline V gives CDR1 SGHAT, CDR2 FQNNGV. As DNA, the CDR3 is TGTGCCAGCAGCTTGGTAGGGGATACTGAAGCTTTCTTT. Its protein is CASSLVGDTEAFF.

This clonotype was found many times. J is TRBJ1-5 and V is TRBV6-5; D might be TRBD1 (6 bases). Germline V CDR1 and CDR2: MNHEY, SVGAGI. The CDR3 runs 16 residues. With 2 bases removed from V and 5 bases from J, the gap between germline ends came to 16 bases. The CDR3 bases are TGTGCCAGCAGTTACGCGTATGGACAGCCGGATCAGCCCCAGCATTTT. As protein: CASSYAYGQPDQPQHF.

The rearrangement links TRBV19 to TRBJ1-1, with D possibly TRBD1 on 6 matching bases. Germline V CDR1 and CDR2: LNHDA, SQIVND (reference sequence). Trimming shortened V by 8 bases and J by 1 base, and 14 bases separated the two germline ends. CDR3 length: 14 residues. CDR3 sequence: CASWPRTENTEAFF. For the CDR3, the DNA is TGTGCCAGTTGGCCGAGGACAGAGAACACTGAAGCTTTCTTT.

This clonotype was seen at least ten times. This chain connects TRBV12-3 or TRBV12-4 to TRBJ1-2; D is undetermined. CDR3 size: 13 residues. V gave up 4 bases and J gave up 2 bases, with 8 bases separating them. For the CDR3, the DNA is TGTGCCAGCAGTTCGACGACGAACTATGGCTACACCTTC. Protein: CASSSTTNYGYTF.

This clonotype was counted at least ten times. This chain uses TRBV2 with TRBJ2-2, with a possible D match to TRBD1 (6 bases). The germline CDR1 and CDR2 sequences are SNHLY and FYNNEI. V lost 6 bases to trimming and J lost 5 bases, with 16 bases between them. This CDR3 spans 15 amino acids. The CDR3 DNA sequence: TGTGCCAGCAGGTCCGGGACAACTAGAACCGGGGAGCTGTTTTTT. Translation: CASRSGTTRTGELFF.

This clonotype was seen many times. The CDR3 bases are TGTGCCACCAGCAGAGGGGCGGGGCTGGGCACAGATACGCAGTATTTT. Its protein is CATSRGAGLGTDTQYF. This chain connects TRBV15 to TRBJ2-3; D is perhaps TRBD2 (6 bases). This CDR3 has 16 amino acids. Germline V CDR1 and CDR2: LNHNV, YYDKDF (reference sequence). Trimming pared 1 base from V and 1 base from J, leaving 12 bases between.

This clonotype was picked up many times. The rearrangement joins TRBV5-1 to TRBJ2-2, with D possibly matching TRBD2 (5 bases). Trimming pared 0 bases from V and 3 bases from J, leaving 12 bases between. This CDR3 spans 16 amino acids. Germline V gives CDR1 SGHRS, CDR2 YFSETQ. CDR3 coding DNA: TGCGCCAGCAGCTTGGCTGCGGGTTTTGACACCGGGGAGCTGTTTTTT. Its translation is CASSLAAGFDTGELFF. The variable domain in full, completed from reference TRBV5-1 and TRBJ2-2, reads KAGVTQTPRYLIKTRGQQVTLSCSPISGHRSVSWYQQTPGQGLQFLFEYFSETQRNKGNFPGRFSGRQFSNSRSEMNVSTLELGDSALYLCASSLAAGFDTGELFFGEGSRLTVL.

This clonotype showed up many times. This CDR3 is CASNYRDRAPGELFF. As DNA, the CDR3 is TGTGCCAGCAATTACAGGGACAGGGCCCCCGGGGAGCTGTTTTTT. This chain links TRBV12-3 or TRBV12-4 with TRBJ2-2; 9 bases line up with TRBD1. The CDR3 consists of 15 residues. The ends lost 7 bases at V and 6 bases at J; junction bases unmatched: 9.

This clonotype was found many times. The gene calls are TRBV4-2 and TRBJ2-3; TRBD1 might be the D (5 bases). This CDR3 contains 15 residues. Trimming cost V 0 bases and J 5 bases, with 12 bases left between them. Per germline, CDR1 LGHNA and CDR2 YNFKEQ. Written as DNA, the CDR3 is TGTGCCAGCAGCCAAGAACGGTCAGGGCTAGATACGCAGTATTTT. It codes for CASSQERSGLDTQYF.

This clonotype was seen many times. This rearrangement joins TRBV5-1 to TRBJ2-1; perhaps D is TRBD1 or TRBD2 (5 bases each). Trimming took off 2 bases at V and 10 bases at J, with 10 bases between the two ends. Looked up from germline, CDR1 is SGHRS and CDR2 is YFSETQ. The CDR3 covers 12 residues. The CDR3 DNA sequence: TGCGCCAGCAGCTTAGAGGGGCCCGAGCAGTTCTTC. Residues: CASSLEGPEQFF.

This clonotype appeared many times. The chain uses TRBV7-7 and TRBJ1-1; 9 bases line up with TRBD1. J lost 3 bases, V lost 5 bases, and 7 bases had no gene match. The germline V gene has CDR1 SSHAT and CDR2 FNYEAQ (reference sequence). This CDR3 region has 15 residues. CDR3 nucleotides: TGTGCCAGCAGCCCGTTACAGGGGGCGTACACTGAAGCTTTCTTT. Translating it yields CASSPLQGAYTEAFF. The full variable domain, in which reference TRBV7-7 and TRBJ1-1 provide the parts outside the CDR3, is GAGVSQSPRYKVTKRGQDVTLRCDPISSHATLYWYQQALGQGPEFLTYFNYEAQPDKSGLPSDRFSAERPEGSISTLTIQRTEQRDSAMYRCASSPLQGAYTEAFFGQGTRLTVV.

The sample holds many counts of this clonotype. The chain joins TRBV20-1 to TRBJ2-2; 9 bases are shared with TRBD1. The V gene's germline CDR1 is DFQATT and CDR2 SNEGSKA (reference sequence). Trimming cost V 6 bases and J 6 bases; bases outside gene matches: 8. The CDR3 totals 14 residues. The CDR3 DNA follows: TGCAGTGCCCGCGACAGGGGGGAATCCGGGGAGCTGTTTTTT. Protein: CSARDRGESGELFF.

Within the sample, this clonotype is medium-sized. The V gene is TRBV7-2, the J gene TRBJ1-5; D perhaps matches TRBD1 (6 bases). V shed 4 bases and J shed 5 bases, with 15 bases lying between them. This CDR3 has 15 residues. Germline-derived CDR1 and CDR2 are SGHTA and FQGNSA. The CDR3 coding sequence is TGTGCCAGCAGCTCGTGGATAAACAGGGATCAGCCCCAGCATTTT. It yields the protein CASSSWINRDQPQHF.

This clonotype was detected ten times or more. V gene TRBV11-3 combines with J gene TRBJ2-7, with 7 bases that match TRBD1. This CDR3 is built from 13 residues. V dropped 5 bases and J dropped 5; count of bases not matched to a gene: 6. The germline gives CDR1 SGHNT, CDR2 YENEEA. In nucleotides, the CDR3 is TGTGCCAGCAGCCTGACGACAGGGAACGAGCAGTACTTC. Amino acid sequence: CASSLTTGNEQYF.

This clonotype appeared many times. This chain links TRBV24-1 with TRBJ2-7; D uncertain. The CDR3 runs 15 residues. Germline V gives CDR1 KGHDR, CDR2 SFDVKD. V lost 4 bases, J lost 4 bases, and 16 bases lay in between. CDR3 in amino acids: CATSDIGPPRYEQYF. CDR3 nucleotide sequence: TGTGCCACCAGTGACATCGGCCCTCCGAGATACGAGCAGTACTTC.

This clonotype was counted at least ten times. This chain links TRBV24-1 with TRBJ2-7; D is undetermined. Germline CDR1 is KGHDR and CDR2 is SFDVKD. The CDR3 is made up of 13 amino acids. V dropped 2 bases and J dropped 5 bases, with 9 bases sitting between them. The CDR3 here is CATSDWVGNEQYF. The CDR3 coding sequence is TGTGCCACCAGTGATTGGGTGGGGAACGAGCAGTACTTC.